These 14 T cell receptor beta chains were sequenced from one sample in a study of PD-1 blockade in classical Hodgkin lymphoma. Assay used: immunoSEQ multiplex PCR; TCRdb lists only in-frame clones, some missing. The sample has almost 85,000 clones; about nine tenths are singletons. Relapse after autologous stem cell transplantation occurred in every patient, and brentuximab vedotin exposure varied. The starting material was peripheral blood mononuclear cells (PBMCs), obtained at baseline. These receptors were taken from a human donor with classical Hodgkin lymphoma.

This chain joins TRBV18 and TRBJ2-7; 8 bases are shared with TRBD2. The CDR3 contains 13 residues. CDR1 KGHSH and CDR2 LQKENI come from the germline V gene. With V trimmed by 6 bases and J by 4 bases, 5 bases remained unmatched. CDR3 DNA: TGTGCCAGCTCGCAGACTAGCGCGTACGAGCAGTACTTC. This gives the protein CASSQTSAYEQYF.

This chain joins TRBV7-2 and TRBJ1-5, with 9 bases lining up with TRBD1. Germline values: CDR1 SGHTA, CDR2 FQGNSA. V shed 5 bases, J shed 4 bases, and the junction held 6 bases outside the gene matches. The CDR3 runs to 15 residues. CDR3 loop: CASSPDRGFNQPQHF. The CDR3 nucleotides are TGTGCCAGCAGCCCGGACAGGGGTTTTAATCAGCCCCAGCATTTT.

CDR3 nucleotides: TGCGCCAGCAGCCAGACCCCGGACAGGGGGAGGAACACTGAAGCTTTCTTT. Its protein product is CASSQTPDRGRNTEAFF. V usage is TRBV4-1 and J usage is TRBJ1-1, with TRBD1 identical over 10 bases. CDR1 is MGHRA, CDR2 YSYEKL, per germline. Trimming at V came to 3 bases and at J to 1 base, leaving 8 bases not matched to a gene. CDR3 size: 17 residues.

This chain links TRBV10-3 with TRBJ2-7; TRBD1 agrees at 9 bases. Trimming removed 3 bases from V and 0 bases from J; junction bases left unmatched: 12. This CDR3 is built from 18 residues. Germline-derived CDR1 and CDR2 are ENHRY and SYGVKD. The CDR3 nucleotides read TGTGCCATCAGTGATATTAAAGGGGAGGGACAGGGCTCCTACGAGCAGTACTTC. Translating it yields CAISDIKGEGQGSYEQYF.

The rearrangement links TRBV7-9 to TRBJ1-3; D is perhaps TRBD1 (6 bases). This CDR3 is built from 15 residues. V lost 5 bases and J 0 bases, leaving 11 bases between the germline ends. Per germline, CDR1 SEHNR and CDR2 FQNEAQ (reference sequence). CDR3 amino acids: CASSPGQYSGNTIYF. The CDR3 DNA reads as TGTGCCAGCAGCCCCGGACAGTACTCTGGAAACACCATATATTTT. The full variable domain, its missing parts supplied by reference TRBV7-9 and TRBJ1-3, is DTGVSQNPRHKITKRGQNVTFRCDPISEHNRLYWYRQTLGQGPEFLTYFQNEAQLEKSRLLSDRFSAERPKGSFSTLEIQRTEQGDSAMYLCASSPGQYSGNTIYFGEGSWLTVV.

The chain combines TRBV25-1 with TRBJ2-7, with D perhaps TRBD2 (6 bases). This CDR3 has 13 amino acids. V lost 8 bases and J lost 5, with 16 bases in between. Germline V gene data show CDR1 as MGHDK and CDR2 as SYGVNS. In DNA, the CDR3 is TGTGCCAGCGGAGGGGTAGGGAACCACGAGCAGTACTTC. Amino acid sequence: CASGGVGNHEQYF.

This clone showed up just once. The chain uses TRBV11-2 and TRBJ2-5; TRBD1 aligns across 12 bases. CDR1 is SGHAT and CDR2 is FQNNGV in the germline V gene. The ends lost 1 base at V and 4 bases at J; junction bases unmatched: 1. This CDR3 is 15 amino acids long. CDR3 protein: CASSLGGQGAETQYF. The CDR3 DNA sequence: TGTGCCAGCAGCTTAGGGGGACAGGGGGCAGAGACCCAGTACTTC.

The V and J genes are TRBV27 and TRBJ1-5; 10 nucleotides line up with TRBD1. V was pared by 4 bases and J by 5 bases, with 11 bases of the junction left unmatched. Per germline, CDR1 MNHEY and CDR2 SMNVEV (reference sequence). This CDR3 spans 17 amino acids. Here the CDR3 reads CASSSLRTGGADQPQHF. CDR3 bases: TGTGCCAGCAGTTCCCTAAGGACAGGGGGGGCGGATCAGCCCCAGCATTTT.

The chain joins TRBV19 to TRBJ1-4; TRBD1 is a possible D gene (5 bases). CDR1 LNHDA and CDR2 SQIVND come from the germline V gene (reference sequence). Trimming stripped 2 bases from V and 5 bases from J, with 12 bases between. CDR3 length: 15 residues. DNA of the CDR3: TGTGCCAGTAGTATACCGGGACGGTTGAATGAAAAACTGTTTTTT. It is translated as CASSIPGRLNEKLFF.

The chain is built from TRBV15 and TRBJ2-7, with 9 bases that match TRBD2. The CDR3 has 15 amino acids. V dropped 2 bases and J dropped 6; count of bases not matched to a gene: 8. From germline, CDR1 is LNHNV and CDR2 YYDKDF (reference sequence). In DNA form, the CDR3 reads TGTGCCACCAGCAGATCTCTAGCGGGAAACGGCGAGCAGTACTTC. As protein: CATSRSLAGNGEQYF. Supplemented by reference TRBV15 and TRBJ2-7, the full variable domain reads DAMVIQNPRYQVTQFGKPVTLSCSQTLNHNVMYWYQQKSSQAPKLLFHYYDKDFNNEADTPDNFQSRRPNTSFCFLDIRSPGLGDTAMYLCATSRSLAGNGEQYFGPGTRLTVT.

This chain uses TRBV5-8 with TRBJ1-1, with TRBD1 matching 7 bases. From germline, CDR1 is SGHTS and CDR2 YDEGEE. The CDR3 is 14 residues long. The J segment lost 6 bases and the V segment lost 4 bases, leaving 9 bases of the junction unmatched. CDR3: CASSNEGARAEAFF. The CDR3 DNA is TGTGCCAGCAGCAACGAGGGGGCTCGGGCTGAAGCTTTCTTT.

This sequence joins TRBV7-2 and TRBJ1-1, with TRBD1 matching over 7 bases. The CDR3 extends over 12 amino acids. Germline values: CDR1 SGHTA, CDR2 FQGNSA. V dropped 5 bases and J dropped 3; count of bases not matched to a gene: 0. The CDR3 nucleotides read TGTGCCAGCAGCCAGGGGGACACTGAAGCTTTCTTT. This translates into CASSQGDTEAFF.

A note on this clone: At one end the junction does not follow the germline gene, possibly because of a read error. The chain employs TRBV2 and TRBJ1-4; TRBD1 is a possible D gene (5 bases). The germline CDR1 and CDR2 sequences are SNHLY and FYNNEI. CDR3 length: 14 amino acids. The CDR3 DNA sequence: TGTGCCAGCAGTGGACAGAAGTGGCAGGTCCGAAGGCCTTTT. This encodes CASSGQKWQVRRPF.

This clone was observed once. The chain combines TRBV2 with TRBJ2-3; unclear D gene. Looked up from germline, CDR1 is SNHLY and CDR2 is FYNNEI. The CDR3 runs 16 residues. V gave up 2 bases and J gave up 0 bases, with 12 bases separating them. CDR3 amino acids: CASSETDLNSTDTQYF. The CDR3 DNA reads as TGTGCCAGCAGTGAAACAGATCTTAATAGCACAGATACGCAGTATTTT.